Detailed here is one TCR beta chain. Its antigen is not identified. This sample is drawn from a study of monozygotic twins with inflammatory bowel disease. The study, taken as a whole, reports: Other individuals had fewer clonotypes in common with IBD patients than with healthy twins, especially with disease activity. No repertoire similarity difference was seen between concordant and discordant twins; power was possibly limited.

The CDR3 loop spans 13 amino acids. Germline V gives CDR1 SGHVS, CDR2 FNYEAQ. Each sample had eight separate cDNA synthesis reactions. The template-switching step introduced UMIs that carried a 6-nucleotide sample barcode. TCRdb reprocessed the 5' RACE reads and keeps a single row for each CDR3 protein, giving no DNA. The table for this sample gives fewer than 450,000 distinct CDR3 sequences. Sequenced: blood. The receptor's source is a human donor with ulcerative colitis or Crohn's disease, or a healthy co-twin of an affected twin (not recorded which). This chain uses TRBV7-6 with TRBJ1-1; no DNA is available, so the TRBD1 call from TCRdb remains unchecked. This CDR3 is CASSPHPGHAAFF.